The 32 T cell receptor beta chains given below trace back to one sample, sequenced in a study of cytomegalovirus exposure and HLA in healthy donors (TCRdb year 2017). The method was the immunoSEQ multiplex PCR assay. For the multiplex PCR, a mixture combining 60 forward primers for TCR Vbeta segments and 13 reverse primers for TCR Jbeta segments was used. In TCRdb, the immuneACCESS table is reduced to in-frame sequences with V and J assigned. These tables do not hold every clone; where another copy was compared, an unresolved V gene accounts for under half, and the others remain unexplained. For this sample there are around 190,000 clones; 81% appear just once. The ten largest account for roughly 3.1% of the sample. Sequenced material: PBMCs. All receptors derive from a man aged 35 to 55 in good health and CMV-seropositive.

The rearrangement links TRBV28 to TRBJ2-5, with D maybe TRBD1 (6 bases). Germline lookup yields CDR1 MDHEN and CDR2 SYDVKM. V was trimmed by 4 bases and J by 2 bases, leaving 20 bases between them. The CDR3 is made up of 17 amino acids. This CDR3 reads CASSSRPGAKEQETQYF. CDR3 coding DNA: TGTGCCAGCAGTTCTCGGCCAGGGGCTAAGGAACAAGAGACCCAGTACTTC.

This sequence joins TRBV7-2 and TRBJ2-7, with D possibly being TRBD2 (5 bases). Looked up from germline, CDR1 is SGHTA and CDR2 is FQGNSA. Trimming took off 2 bases at V and 6 bases at J, with 11 bases between the two ends. The length of the CDR3 is 13 residues. DNA for the CDR3: TGTGCCAGCAGCTTAACACTAGATAGCGAGCAGTACTTC. Its translation is CASSLTLDSEQYF.

The V gene is TRBV7-2, the J gene TRBJ2-2; weak D call: TRBD2 (5 bases). The germline V and J ends were trimmed by 8 bases and 4 bases, with 17 bases remaining between them. This CDR3 is built from 15 residues. CDR1 and CDR2 (germline): SGHTA, FQGNSA. The CDR3 DNA reads TGTGCCAGCCAGAGAAACGGGATTTTCACCGGGGAGCTGTTTTTT. It codes for CASQRNGIFTGELFF.

The rearrangement uses TRBV18 and TRBJ2-3; 13 positions match TRBD2. V dropped 3 bases and J dropped 1; count of bases not matched to a gene: 7. The CDR3 extends over 18 amino acids. The germline gives CDR1 KGHSH, CDR2 LQKENI. The CDR3 sequence is CASSPKIGLAGGTDTQYF. The CDR3 DNA reads TGTGCCAGCTCACCCAAAATAGGACTAGCGGGAGGCACAGATACGCAGTATTTT. The full variable domain, completed using reference TRBV18 and TRBJ2-3, is NAGVMQNPRHLVRRRGQEARLRCSPMKGHSHVYWYRQLPEEGLKFMVYLQKENIIDESGMPKERFSAEFPKEGPSILRIQQVVRGDSAAYFCASSPKIGLAGGTDTQYFGPGTRLTVL.

The V gene is TRBV10-3, the J gene TRBJ2-3; possible D gene TRBD2, 6 bases. V was clipped by 2 bases and J by 5 bases, with 11 bases between them. Looked up from germline, CDR1 is ENHRY and CDR2 is SYGVKD. This CDR3 region has 14 residues. CDR3 DNA sequence: TGTGCCATCAGTGAGGGGACTCTTGGAGATACGCAGTATTTT. It specifies CAISEGTLGDTQYF.

The rearrangement links TRBV6-5 to TRBJ2-1; tentatively, D is TRBD1 (6 bases). Germline values: CDR1 MNHEY, CDR2 SVGAGI. There are 15 residues in the CDR3. V gave up 6 bases and J gave up 4 bases, with 16 bases separating them. For the CDR3, the DNA is TGTGCCAGCAGATGCTACAGGGATGGGTACAATGAGCAGTTCTTC. It translates to CASRCYRDGYNEQFF.

The chain is built from TRBV5-1 and TRBJ2-5, with 7 bases that match TRBD1. Germline V CDR1 and CDR2: SGHRS, YFSETQ. Trimming took 5 bases from V and 1 from J; bases not matched to a gene: 11. CDR3 size: 16 residues. The CDR3 bases are TGCGCCAGCAGTTCTACTAACACAGGGGCCCAAGAGACCCAGTACTTC. Translation gives CASSSTNTGAQETQYF.

The chain uses TRBV5-4 and TRBJ2-1, with 11 bases matching TRBD2. Unmatched junction bases numbered 9, after V lost 0 bases and J lost 4 bases. This CDR3 is 18 amino acids long. Germline V gene data show CDR1 as SGHNT and CDR2 as YYREEE (reference sequence). For the CDR3, the DNA is TGTGCCAGCAGCTTGGGTGGTAGCGGGGGGGCAAGGTACAATGAGCAGTTCTTC. As protein: CASSLGGSGGARYNEQFF.

The gene calls are TRBV28 and TRBJ1-5, with 8 bases lining up with TRBD1. Germline CDR1 and CDR2: MDHEN and SYDVKM. Losses at the gene ends were 6 bases for V and 4 bases for J; bases not matched to a gene: 8. The CDR3 is 15 amino acids. CDR3 protein: CASRWQGASNQPQHF. CDR3 in DNA: TGTGCCAGCAGATGGCAGGGGGCTTCAAATCAGCCCCAGCATTTT.

This clone was counted a single time. The chain is built from TRBV6-5 and TRBJ2-7; 10 bases map to TRBD1. Unmatched junction bases numbered 5, after V lost 0 bases and J lost 3 bases. CDR1 is MNHEY, CDR2 SVGAGI, per germline. The CDR3 totals 16 residues. CDR3 bases: TGTGCCAGCAGTTACTCCTGGGGACAGGGGTTCTACGAGCAGTACTTC. Encoded protein: CASSYSWGQGFYEQYF.

The chain couples TRBV7-9 to TRBJ1-3; 8 bases are a match to TRBD1. CDR3 length equals 16 residues. Losses at the gene ends were 5 bases for V and 0 bases for J; bases not matched to a gene: 6. Germline CDR1 and CDR2: SEHNR and FQNEAQ (reference sequence). DNA of the CDR3: TGTGCCAGCAGCGAGGACAGGGTAGCCTCTGGAAACACCATATATTTT. It is translated as CASSEDRVASGNTIYF.

The rearrangement links TRBV5-1 to TRBJ1-2; D is possibly TRBD1 (5 bases). CDR3 length: 14 residues. Trimming cost V 1 base and J 6 bases, with 13 bases left between them. CDR1 and CDR2 from the germline V gene are SGHRS and YFSETQ. CDR3 sequence: CASSLLQGSDGYTF. CDR3 bases: TGCGCCAGCAGCTTGTTGCAGGGCTCAGATGGCTACACCTTC.

CDR3 region: CATSKRRTGGQYEQYF. The CDR3, as DNA: TGTGCCACCAGCAAACGCAGGACAGGGGGCCAATACGAGCAGTACTTC. The J gene is TRBJ2-7, the V gene TRBV15; 11 bases are a match to TRBD1. V lost 4 bases and J lost 4; bases outside the gene matches: 9. From germline, CDR1 is LNHNV and CDR2 YYDKDF (reference sequence). The CDR3 extends over 16 amino acids.

This clone was seen only a few times. This chain joins TRBV5-1 and TRBJ2-3, with 7 bases fitting TRBD2. V lost 0 bases to trimming and J lost 6 bases; unmatched junction nucleotides: 10. Germline V gene data show CDR1 as SGHRS and CDR2 as YFSETQ. CDR3 length: 16 amino acids. The CDR3 loop is CASSLAGGFIYDTQYF. As DNA, the CDR3 is TGCGCCAGCAGCTTGGCCGGGGGGTTTATTTATGATACGCAGTATTTT.

The rearrangement uses TRBV7-6 and TRBJ2-7, with a weak D call TRBD2 (5 bases). V was clipped by 5 bases and J by 2 bases, with 19 bases between them. This CDR3 has 16 amino acids. CDR1 and CDR2 (germline): SGHVS, FNYEAQ. CDR3 residues: CASSPIWRGNPYEQYF. CDR3 nucleotides: TGTGCCAGCAGCCCAATTTGGCGAGGGAACCCCTACGAGCAGTACTTC.

The genes are TRBV2 and TRBJ1-2; the D gene is possibly TRBD1 (6 bases). CDR1 SNHLY and CDR2 FYNNEI come from the germline V gene. Trimming cost V 5 bases and J 3 bases, with 10 bases left between them. The CDR3 consists of 13 residues. The CDR3 DNA follows: TGTGCCAGCAGTAAGGACAGTGACTATGGCTACACCTTC. Translating it yields CASSKDSDYGYTF.

This chain connects TRBV7-8 to TRBJ2-3; D gene unclear. Germline lookup yields CDR1 SGHVS and CDR2 FQNEAQ. The CDR3 length is 13 residues. Trimming removed 2 bases from V and 9 bases from J, with 12 bases in between. The CDR3 spells CASSLNRVETQYF. DNA of the CDR3: TGTGCCAGCAGCTTAAACCGAGTCGAGACGCAGTATTTT.

The chain recombines TRBV20-1 with TRBJ2-3; D remains ambiguous. This CDR3 is built from 11 residues. V lost 0 bases and J lost 5, with 3 bases in between. Germline assignment: CDR1 DFQATT and CDR2 SNEGSKA (reference sequence). The CDR3 loop reads CSARDQDTQYF. The DNA for the CDR3 is TGCAGTGCTAGAGATCAAGATACGCAGTATTTT.

This chain uses TRBV5-1 with TRBJ1-2; 9 bases line up with TRBD1. V was clipped by 0 bases and J by 11 bases; unmatched bases: 17. This CDR3 is built from 17 residues. CDR1 and CDR2 (germline): SGHRS, YFSETQ. The CDR3 region has the DNA TGCGCCAGCAGCTTGGACACCGGGACAGGGAGCCTTATGGGGTACACCTTC. Translation gives CASSLDTGTGSLMGYTF.

This sequence joins TRBV5-6 and TRBJ2-7, with 8 bases fitting TRBD1. Germline CDR1 reads SGHDT; CDR2 reads YYEEEE. With 2 bases clipped from V and 4 bases from J, the junction kept 5 bases outside the gene matches. The CDR3 is made up of 14 amino acids. CDR3 in amino acids: CASSFGQGPYEQYF. The DNA of the CDR3 is TGTGCCAGCAGCTTCGGACAGGGTCCGTACGAGCAGTACTTC.

The CDR3 loop reads CASSFTAKETQYF. DNA for the CDR3: TGTGCCAGCAGTTTTACAGCTAAAGAGACCCAGTACTTC. The V gene is TRBV9, the J gene TRBJ2-5; D is unresolved. Germline V gene data show CDR1 as SGDLS and CDR2 as YYNGEE. V was trimmed by 5 bases and J by 3 bases, leaving 11 bases between them. The CDR3 contains 13 residues.

J is TRBJ2-1 and V is TRBV4-1; tentative D call: TRBD2 (6 bases). CDR3 length: 19 residues. CDR1 and CDR2 from the germline V gene are MGHRA and YSYEKL. The germline V and J ends were trimmed by 6 bases and 0 bases, with 24 bases remaining between them. CDR3 amino acids: CASSSRLQLLEGSYNEQFF. The CDR3 DNA follows: TGCGCCAGCAGTTCAAGACTCCAGCTTTTGGAGGGCTCCTACAATGAGCAGTTCTTC.

The V and J genes are TRBV14 and TRBJ2-1; D is ambiguous. CDR1 is SGHDN and CDR2 is FVKESK in the germline V gene. V lost 4 bases to trimming and J lost 6 bases, with 10 bases between them. CDR3 length: 13 residues. The CDR3: CASSPHPGNEQFF. The DNA of the CDR3 is TGTGCCAGCAGCCCCCACCCGGGCAATGAGCAGTTCTTC. Variable domain in full (rest from reference TRBV14 and TRBJ2-1): EAGVTQFPSHSVIEKGQTVTLRCDPISGHDNLYWYRRVMGKEIKFLLHFVKESKQDESGMPNNRFLAERTGGTYSTLKVQPAELEDSGVYFCASSPHPGNEQFFGPGTRLTVL.

CDR3 residues: CASKRTDGNTIYF. In nucleotides, the CDR3 is TGTGCCAGCAAACGGACAGACGGAAACACCATATATTTT. The chain employs TRBV2 and TRBJ1-3, with D perhaps TRBD1 (6 bases). Trimming pared 7 bases from V and 4 bases from J, leaving 11 bases between. This CDR3 spans 13 amino acids. CDR1 SNHLY and CDR2 FYNNEI come from the germline V gene. Combining the CDR3 with reference TRBV2 and TRBJ1-3 gives the whole variable domain EPEVTQTPSHQVTQMGQEVILRCVPISNHLYFYWYRQILGQKVEFLVSFYNNEISEKSEIFDDQFSVERPDGSNFTLKIRSTKLEDSAMYFCASKRTDGNTIYFGEGSWLTVV.

This clone has only one observation. The chain couples TRBV9 to TRBJ1-2; D not certain. The CDR3 covers 15 residues. Trimming took 4 bases from V and 3 from J, leaving 16 bases between them. The V gene's germline CDR1 is SGDLS and CDR2 YYNGEE. The CDR3, as DNA: TGTGCCAGCAGCCCTCGTGGAGGGTGGGACTATGGCTACACCTTC. Translation gives CASSPRGGWDYGYTF.

The V gene is TRBV10-3, the J gene TRBJ2-2; 10 bases map to TRBD2. V lost 3 bases, J lost 4 bases, and 8 bases stayed unmatched. The CDR3 covers 17 residues. Germline CDR1 and CDR2: ENHRY and SYGVKD. CDR3 sequence (DNA): TGTGCCATCAGTGACGGGGCTAGCGGGAGAGTCACCGGGGAGCTGTTTTTT. Amino acids: CAISDGASGRVTGELFF.

V gene TRBV27 combines with J gene TRBJ1-2; TRBD1 is a possible D gene (6 bases). The CDR3 is 18 residues long. CDR1 is MNHEY and CDR2 is SMNVEV in the germline V gene (reference sequence). The V and J ends lost 5 bases and 13 bases respectively, with 35 bases between them. The CDR3 loop is CASSPSGQGRGGELVSTF. DNA for the CDR3: TGTGCCAGCAGTCCCTCGGGACAAGGCCGGGGGGGCGAACTAGTGTCCACCTTC.

V usage is TRBV5-5 and J usage is TRBJ2-7; 13 nucleotides match TRBD2. The CDR3 runs 16 residues. V lost 1 base, J lost 3 bases, and 4 bases stayed unmatched. Germline CDR1 is SGHKS and CDR2 is YYEKEE (reference sequence). The CDR3 DNA sequence: TGTGCCAGCAGCTTGACCGGGACTAGCGGGGACTACGAGCAGTACTTC. This gives the protein CASSLTGTSGDYEQYF.

The rearrangement joins TRBV7-3 to TRBJ2-7; maybe TRBD2 (5 bases). Deletions cut 3 bases from V and 6 bases from J, with 12 bases between. Germline V gives CDR1 SGHTA, CDR2 FQGTGA. This CDR3 has 13 residues. The CDR3 loop is CASSFSQAGEQYF. CDR3 DNA sequence: TGTGCCAGCAGCTTCAGTCAGGCGGGCGAGCAGTACTTC.

V and J are TRBV6-1 and TRBJ1-5, with D perhaps matching TRBD1 (5 bases). The CDR3 is 16 amino acids. Germline V gene lookup returns CDR1 MNHNS and CDR2 SASEGT. V was cut by 0 bases and J by 7 bases, with 16 bases left in between. CDR3 DNA: TGTGCCAGCAGTGAAGCGTTCTTTGGGGGGAGGCAGCCCCAGCATTTT. It translates to CASSEAFFGGRQPQHF.

The chain carries TRBV5-4 and TRBJ1-2, with 8 bases fitting TRBD1. Germline values: CDR1 SGHNT, CDR2 YYREEE (reference sequence). The V gene end was trimmed by 0 bases and the J gene end by 8 bases; junction bases not matched to a gene: 6. This CDR3 spans 14 amino acids. For the CDR3, the DNA is TGTGCCAGCAGCTTGGGACAGGGGTTTGGCGGCTACACCTTC. The encoded protein is CASSLGQGFGGYTF.

This clone has a single count. The chain employs TRBV7-3 and TRBJ2-1, with 10 bases matching TRBD1. Germline CDR1 is SGHTA and CDR2 is FQGTGA. CDR3 length equals 16 residues. V shed 3 bases, J shed 6 bases, and the junction held 8 bases outside the gene matches. CDR3 sequence reads: CASSLGGTGVSNEQFF. The CDR3 DNA sequence: TGTGCCAGCAGCTTGGGAGGGACAGGGGTGAGCAATGAGCAGTTCTTC.